Below, one T cell receptor (beta chain) is given with its context. Its antigen is not known. Trimming left V 0 bases short and J 7 bases short, with 5 bases between. Germline V gene sequence: CDR1 SGHDN, CDR2 FVKESK. The CDR3 covers 12 residues. Clones were sequenced by immunoSEQ multiplex PCR, and TCRdb holds only the in-frame ones, with some missing. The sample includes 9,000 to 10,000 clones, more than 80% of them seen just once. This sample is part of a study of OX40 agonist ivuxolimab in advanced cancers. Study-wide background: The dose of intravenous ivuxolimab that patients received every 2 weeks ranged from 0.01 to 10 mg/kg.

Study-level points and caveats: On average, CD8+ T cells showed a greater number of expanded clones than CD4+.

The chain carries TRBV14 and TRBJ2-3; D remains unclear. The specimen was CD4+ or CD8+ T cells sorted from blood, collected in a trial of the OX40 agonist ivuxolimab. The sequence derives from an adult with an advanced solid tumor such as melanoma, head and neck, liver or kidney cancer. DNA for the CDR3: TGTGCCAGCAGCCAAGAGAGGAATACGCAGTATTTT. Its translation: CASSQERNTQYF.